This T cell receptor beta chain was recorded in a study of T cell responses to AZD1222 COVID-19 vaccine (dated by TCRdb to the early 2020s). About the full investigation: AZD1222 recipients with second doses at about 4 weeks or about 12 weeks were pooled, because spike-specific TCR depth and breadth did not differ between schedules. A total of around 240 trial participants underwent TCR sequencing, of whom 207 received two doses of AZD1222 and about 26 received two doses of the MenACWY control vaccine. Trial participants were enrolled by age into 18-55, 56-69 and 70-plus year subgroups, with around 140, 26 and 57 TCR-sequenced participants respectively.

On the study overall, not on this receptor specifically: In the small 56-69-year group, the increase in depth fell short of significance, most likely because of low power. Conclusions about previously exposed vaccinees are limited, since just five or six AZD1222 recipients were seropositive for SARS-CoV-2 at baseline. Because no samples from the day 14 peak response were available, repertoires could be characterized only after the peak T cell response. Nearly half of unique spike-specific TCRs reportedly recognized epitopes outside regions mutated in the B.1.351 and B.1.1.7 variants. Most participants were white British and females outnumbered males, and the authors suggested that clonal diversity may have been underestimated. The vaccine-associated CD4 TCRs covered the entire spike protein, and the dominant responses fell in regions 160-218 and 743-854. After two AZD1222 doses, both the breadth and the depth of spike-specific TCRs were significantly higher than at day 0 and than in MenACWY recipients.

For this chain, trimming is 0 bases at the V end and 6 bases at the J end, and the number of junction bases without a gene match is 9. Sequences SGDLS (CDR1) and YYNGEE (CDR2) are obtained from the germline V gene. Including cysteine and phenylalanine, the CDR3 has 16 amino acids. The sequence is cut down to CDR3 DNA, 48 bases in frame from base 1. About this clone itself: Which antigen it targets is not known. No clone much larger than this one lies a single base away; base qualities are absent.

Taken with the paper, the label for time point translates to: baseline before first vaccination. The vaccinee samples were drawn from two UK trials, COV001 and COV002, one of which was a single-blind randomized controlled phase 2/3 trial testing AZD1222 (ChAdOx1 nCoV-19) in healthy adults. Trial participant PBMC samples were collected at day 0 and day 28 after the second dose for TCRbeta chain sequencing. The CDR3 regions of human TCRbeta chains were analyzed by immunosequencing. The study's processing was this. Repertoire TCRs were matched against a reference library of SARS-CoV-2-specific TCRs generated with the MIRA antigen-specificity platform. Breadth was defined as the fraction of unique TCRs that were SARS-CoV-2-associated. Depth was defined as the fraction of total T cells that were SARS-CoV-2-associated. Using the MIRA data, every spike-specific TCR was mapped to the spike region that the TCR reacted to and assigned to either a CD4 or a CD8 class. Log10-transformed breadth and depth values were compared by one-way ANOVA with Sidak's multiple comparisons tests. The table was pulled from immuneACCESS by TCRdb, which kept in-frame rearrangements only. Such tables lose some clones; where checked, under half of the loss comes from unresolved V genes, and the rest has no known cause. Clone size and the V and J calls come from that table; the DNA yielded D and trimming. The sample includes 97,000 or so clones, with about 88% observed a single time. The ten largest clones add up to 4% to 6% of the sample.

The TCR originated in an adult in good health. This material consisted of peripheral blood, taken on day 0 of AZD1222 vaccination. The V gene is TRBV9 and the J gene is TRBJ2-3; TRBD2 fits 8 bases in the junction. For the CDR3, the sequence is CASSVESGRRGDTQYF. The sequence in DNA is TGTGCCAGCAGCGTAGAGAGCGGGAGAAGGGGGGATACGCAGTATTTT.